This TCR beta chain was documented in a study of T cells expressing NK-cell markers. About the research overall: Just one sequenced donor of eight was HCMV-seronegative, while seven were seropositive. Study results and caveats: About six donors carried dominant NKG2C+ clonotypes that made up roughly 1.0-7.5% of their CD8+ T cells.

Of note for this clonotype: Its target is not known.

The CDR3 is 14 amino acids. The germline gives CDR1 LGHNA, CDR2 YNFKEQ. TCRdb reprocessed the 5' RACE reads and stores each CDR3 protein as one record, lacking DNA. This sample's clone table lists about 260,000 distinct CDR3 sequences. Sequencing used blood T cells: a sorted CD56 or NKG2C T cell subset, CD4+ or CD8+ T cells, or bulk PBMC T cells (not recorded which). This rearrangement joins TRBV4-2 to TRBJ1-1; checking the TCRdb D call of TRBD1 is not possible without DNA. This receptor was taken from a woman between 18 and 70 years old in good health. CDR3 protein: CASSQEQGAGGAFF.